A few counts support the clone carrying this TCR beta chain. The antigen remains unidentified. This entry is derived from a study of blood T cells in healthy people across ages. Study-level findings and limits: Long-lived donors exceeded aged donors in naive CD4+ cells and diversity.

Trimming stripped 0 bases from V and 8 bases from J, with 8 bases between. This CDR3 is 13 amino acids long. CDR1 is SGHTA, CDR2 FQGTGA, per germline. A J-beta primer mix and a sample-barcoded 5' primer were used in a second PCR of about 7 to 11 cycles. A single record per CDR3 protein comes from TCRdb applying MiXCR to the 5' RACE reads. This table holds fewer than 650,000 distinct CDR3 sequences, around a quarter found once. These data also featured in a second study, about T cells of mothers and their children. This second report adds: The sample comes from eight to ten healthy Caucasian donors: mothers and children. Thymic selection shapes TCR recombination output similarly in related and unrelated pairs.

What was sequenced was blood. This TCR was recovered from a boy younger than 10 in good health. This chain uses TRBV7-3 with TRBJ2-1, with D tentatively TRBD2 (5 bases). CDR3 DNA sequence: TGTGCCAGCAGCTTAACACTAGACGATGAGCAGTTCTTC. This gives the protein CASSLTLDDEQFF.